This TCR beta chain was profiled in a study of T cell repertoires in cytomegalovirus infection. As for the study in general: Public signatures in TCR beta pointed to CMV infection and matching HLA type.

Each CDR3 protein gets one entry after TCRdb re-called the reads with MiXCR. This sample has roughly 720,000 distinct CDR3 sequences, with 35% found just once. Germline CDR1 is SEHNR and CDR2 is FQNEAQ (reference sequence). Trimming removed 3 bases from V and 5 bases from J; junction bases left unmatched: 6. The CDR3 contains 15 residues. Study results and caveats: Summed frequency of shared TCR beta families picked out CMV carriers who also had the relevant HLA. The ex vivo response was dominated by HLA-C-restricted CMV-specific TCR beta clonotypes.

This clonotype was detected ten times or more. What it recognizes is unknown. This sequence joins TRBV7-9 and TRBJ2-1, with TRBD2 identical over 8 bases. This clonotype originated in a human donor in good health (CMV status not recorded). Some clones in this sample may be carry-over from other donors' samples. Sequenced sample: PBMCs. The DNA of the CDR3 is TGTGCCAGCAGCTTGGCGGGGGGCCCAAACAATGAGCAGTTCTTC. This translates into CASSLAGGPNNEQFF. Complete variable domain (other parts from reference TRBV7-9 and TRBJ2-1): DTGVSQNPRHKITKRGQNVTFRCDPISEHNRLYWYRQTLGQGPEFLTYFQNEAQLEKSRLLSDRFSAERPKGSFSTLEIQRTEQGDSAMYLCASSLAGGPNNEQFFGPGTRLTVL.